This TCR beta chain was obtained from a study of blood T cell repertoires in COVID-19 (dated by TCRdb to about 2020). With regard to the full study: Collaborator samples came from the United States, Italy and Spain and covered acute and convalescent phases of COVID-19. The material from the prospective study consisted of cDNA or gDNA derived from T cells, B-cell-depleted T cells, or PBMCs. The dataset comprised deeply sampled blood TCRbeta repertoires from subjects exposed to, actively infected with, or recovered from COVID-19. A freely available public database, intended as a resource for researchers studying the immune response to SARS-CoV-2, is where the repertoires were released. The samples were drawn from the first 160 participants of the ongoing ImmuneRACE study and from under 1,500 subjects provided by 6 global collaborators. Nearly every sample came with metadata listing a de-identified subject ID, COVID-19 status, age in years and sex. Where available, HLA class I and class II types were obtained from metadata supplied by the sample provider rather than from assay-based typing. Broad study findings and their caveats: Clinical and demographic metadata were provided uncurated, with the amount varying by source and participant.

TCRbeta CDR3 regions were amplified from genomic DNA using the immunoSEQ Assay, a bias-controlled multiplex PCR. In the paper's pipeline: Nucleated cell counts per sample were estimated from amplification of reference gene primers within the assay. Sequence reads were collapsed and filtered to measure the absolute abundance of every unique TCRbeta CDR3 rearrangement. Productive Simpson clonality was computed per sample as the square root of Simpson's diversity index over productive rearrangements. Here the immuneACCESS table is served through TCRdb, limited to in-frame sequences with V and J called. Missing clones are a known gap in these copies; in checked studies unresolved V genes cover under half, and the rest lacks a known reason. That table furnishes V, J and clone size, whereas the DNA furnished D and trimming. The sample profile shows tens of thousands of clones; roughly 87% of them were found once. Of the sample, around 9.6% falls within the top ten clones.

The CDR3 measures 16 amino acids from cysteine to phenylalanine. Solely the CDR3 DNA is kept, with 48 bases framed from the first base. Trimming takes 7 bases from V and 1 base from J, and the germline ends sit 18 bases apart. According to the germline V gene, CDR1 reads SNHLY and CDR2 reads FYNNEI. A remark on this clone: The antigen this receptor binds is unknown. No base-level quality is on record; no much larger clone is a single base apart.

Collaborating institutions collected whole blood in K2EDTA tubes following their own protocols. For TCRbeta analysis, collaborators shipped samples in one of three forms: frozen whole blood, isolated PBMCs, or DNA extracted from either of those sample types. This TCR came from a human donor in a cohort sampled during active COVID-19. Sequenced sample: peripheral blood. The rearranged chain carries TRBV2 and TRBJ2-3; TRBD1 is a possible D gene, resting on 5 matching bases. In nucleotides, the sequence is TGTGCCAGCACGCTGAGGACCCTAGGGGGCACAGATACGCAGTATTTT. This yields the protein CASTLRTLGGTDTQYF.